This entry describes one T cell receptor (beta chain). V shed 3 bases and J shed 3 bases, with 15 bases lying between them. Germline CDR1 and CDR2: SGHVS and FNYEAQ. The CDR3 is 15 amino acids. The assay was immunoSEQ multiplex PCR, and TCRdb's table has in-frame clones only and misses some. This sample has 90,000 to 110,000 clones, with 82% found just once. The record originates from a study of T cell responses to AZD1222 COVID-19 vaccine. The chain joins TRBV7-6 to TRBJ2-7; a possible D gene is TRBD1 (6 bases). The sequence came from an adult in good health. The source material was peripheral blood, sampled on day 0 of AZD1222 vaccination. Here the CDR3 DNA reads TGTGCCAGCAGCTTGGGGTCAGGGGCGGGCTACGAGCAGTACTTC. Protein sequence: CASSLGSGAGYEQYF.